Listed below are T cell receptor beta chains from one sample, sequenced in a study of blood T cell repertoires in COVID-19. Produced via immunoSEQ multiplex PCR; TCRdb's table is partial and in-frame only. Here the sample spans approximately 220,000 clones, 80% to 90% being singletons. Input material: PBMCs or T cells enriched from blood (not recorded which). The receptors shown here come from a man under 40 who had recovered from COVID-19. Both conserved end residues are part of each CDR3. D genes are given only for firm matches. Part of the rows lack a size; the others show once, few, many or a class for expanded clones.

length	V	J	size	D	DNA	CDR3
19	TRBV10-1	TRBJ2-3	NA	TRBD2	TGCGCCAGCATCCATCTCCATAGGGAGACTAGCGGAGAGGGGGATACGCAGTATTTT	CASIHLHRETSGEGDTQYF
16	TRBV15	TRBJ2-3	NA	NA	TGTGCCACCAGCAGAGAACAGGGAGGGAGGACAGATACGCAGTATTTT	CATSREQGGRTDTQYF
17	TRBV4-2	TRBJ2-1	NA	TRBD2	TGTGCCAGCAGCCCCTCTAGCGGGGGGGCCACGAACAATGAGCAGTTCTTC	CASSPSSGGATNNEQFF
14	TRBV2	TRBJ1-1	NA	TRBD1	TGTGCCAGCATTCCAGGGGGCCTGAACACTGAAGCTTTCTTT	CASIPGGLNTEAFF
14	TRBV11-3	TRBJ2-2	NA	NA	TGTGCCAGCAGCTTAGATCTAAGGGGCGGGGAGCTGTTTTTT	CASSLDLRGGELFF
14	TRBV6-6	TRBJ2-5	NA	NA	TGTGCCAGCAGTTATCTGACAGGCCAAGAGACCCAGTACTTC	CASSYLTGQETQYF
13	TRBV6-1	TRBJ2-2	NA	NA	TGTGCCAGCAGTGAGCTAGAGGTCGGGGAGCTGTTTTTT	CASSELEVGELFF
14	TRBV3-1/TRBV3-2	TRBJ1-2	NA	NA	TGTGCCAGCAGCCAAGGACTAGAATTCTATGGCTACACCTTC	CASSQGLEFYGYTF
15	TRBV19	TRBJ1-5	NA	NA	TGTGCCAGTAGTGTAATACAGGGAGGCAATCAGCCCCAGCATTTT	CASSVIQGGNQPQHF
16	TRBV14	TRBJ1-2	NA	NA	TGTGCCAGCAGCCAAGATTCGGGCGGGGGGTTGGTTGGCTACACCTTC	CASSQDSGGGLVGYTF
12	TRBV24-1	TRBJ2-3	NA	NA	TGTGCCACCAGTGGACTAGAGGATACGCAGTATTTT	CATSGLEDTQYF
15	TRBV6-2/TRBV6-3	TRBJ1-5	NA	TRBD1	TGTGCCAGCAGCGGGGACAGGGAGAGCAATCAGCCCCAGCATTTT	CASSGDRESNQPQHF
13	TRBV7-9	TRBJ1-5	NA	NA	TGTGCCAGCAGCTTAGAAGGGGGTCAGCCCCAGCATTTT	CASSLEGGQPQHF
15	TRBV5-1	TRBJ1-4	NA	NA	TGCGCCAGCAGCTTGGGCCGGGGAGGTAATGAAAAACTGTTTTTT	CASSLGRGGNEKLFF
13	TRBV7-2	TRBJ2-7	NA	NA	TGTGCCAGCAGCACTACGGGGACCTACGAGCAGTACTTC	CASSTTGTYEQYF
14	TRBV30	TRBJ1-4	NA	NA	TGTGCCTGGAGTGTACGCAGAACCAATGAAAAACTGTTTTTT	CAWSVRRTNEKLFF
13	TRBV7-8	TRBJ2-2	medium-sized	NA	TGTGCCAGCAGCTTAAGCGGCACCGGGGAGCTGTTTTTT	CASSLSGTGELFF